Sequencing of this TCR beta chain was carried out in a study of T cell responses to AZD1222 COVID-19 vaccine. About the study: Some second doses came at about 4 weeks and others at about 12 weeks; these were pooled. Findings of the study overall: White British people made up most donors, females outnumbered males, and clonal diversity was possibly underestimated. Vaccine-associated CD4 TCRs spanned spike, dominant at 160-218 and 743-854. Sampling that yielded the repertoires occurred only after the peak T cell response.

Turning to this clone: The antigen is not known.

There are 15 residues in the CDR3. Germline V gene sequence: CDR1 SGHNT, CDR2 YYREEE (reference sequence). The junction had 8 bases not matched to a gene; V was cut back by 1 base and J by 5 bases. Sequenced by immunoSEQ multiplex PCR; TCRdb stores in-frame clones only, minus some. The repertoire includes about 120,000 clones, roughly 88% of them detected once, and over 8.5% sits in the top ten. The receptor's source is an adult in good health. The chain joins TRBV5-4 to TRBJ2-7; 8 positions match TRBD2. The source material was peripheral blood, sampled on day 0 of AZD1222 vaccination. The CDR3 sequence is CASSLSSGSTDEQYF. CDR3 nucleotide sequence: TGTGCCAGCAGCTTGAGCAGCGGGAGCACGGACGAGCAGTACTTC.